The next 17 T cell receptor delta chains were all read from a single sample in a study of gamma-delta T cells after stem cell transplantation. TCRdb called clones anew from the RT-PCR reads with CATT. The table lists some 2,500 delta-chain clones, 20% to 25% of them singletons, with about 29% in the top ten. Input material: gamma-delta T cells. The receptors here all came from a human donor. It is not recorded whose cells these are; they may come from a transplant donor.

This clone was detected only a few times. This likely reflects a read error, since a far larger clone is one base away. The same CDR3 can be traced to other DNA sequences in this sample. The CDR3 DNA is TGCGCCTGTGACTACAGGGGGCTCTCCGATAAACTCATCTTT. Amino acids: CACDYRGLSDKLIF. The V gene is TRDV2, the J gene TRDJ1; a possible D gene is TRDD3 (5 bases). The V gene's germline CDR1 is GEAIGNYY and CDR2 EKD. This CDR3 spans 14 amino acids.

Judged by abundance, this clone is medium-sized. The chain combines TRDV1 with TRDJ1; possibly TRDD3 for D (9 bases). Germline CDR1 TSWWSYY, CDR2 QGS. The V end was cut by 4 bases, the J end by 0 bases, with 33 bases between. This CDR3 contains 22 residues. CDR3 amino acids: CALGVPLLPTGDTFFYTDKLIF. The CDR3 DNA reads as TGTGCTCTTGGGGTCCCTCTACTTCCTACGGGGGATACCTTTTTTTACACCGATAAACTCATCTTT.

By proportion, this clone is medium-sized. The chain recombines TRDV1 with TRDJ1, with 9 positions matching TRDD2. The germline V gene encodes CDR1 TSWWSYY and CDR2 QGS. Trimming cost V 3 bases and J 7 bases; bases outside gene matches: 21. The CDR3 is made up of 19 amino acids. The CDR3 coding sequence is TGTGCTCTTGGGGACAAACGGCCTTCCTACCGAGGTGGTCAAGTTAAACTCATCTTT. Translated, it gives CALGDKRPSYRGGQVKLIF.

In DNA form, the CDR3 reads TGTGCTCTTGGGGAACGGGGTCCTGCGCACGGACTGGGGGACGTTTGGGACGACACCGATAAACTCATCTTT. Its protein product is CALGERGPAHGLGDVWDDTDKLIF. This chain uses TRDV1 with TRDJ1, with TRDD3 matching over 9 bases. Germline V gene data show CDR1 as TSWWSYY and CDR2 as QGS. The V segment lost 1 base and the J segment 0 bases; nucleotides outside the gene matches: 27. The CDR3 is 24 residues long.

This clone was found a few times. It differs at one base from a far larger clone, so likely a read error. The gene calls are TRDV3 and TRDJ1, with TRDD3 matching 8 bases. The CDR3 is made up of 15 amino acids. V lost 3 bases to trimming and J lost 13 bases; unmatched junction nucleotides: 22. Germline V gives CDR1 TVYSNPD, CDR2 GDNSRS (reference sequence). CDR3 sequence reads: CAFPISDGGDTYPIF. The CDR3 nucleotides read TGTGCCTTCCCCATCTCCGACGGCGGGGATACTTACCCCATCTTT.

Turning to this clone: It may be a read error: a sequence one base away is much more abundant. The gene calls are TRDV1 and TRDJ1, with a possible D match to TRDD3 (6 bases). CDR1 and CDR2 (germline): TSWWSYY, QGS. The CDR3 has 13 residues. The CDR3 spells CAPGEFRSDKLIF. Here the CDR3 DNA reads TGTGCTCCTGGGGAATTTCGATCCGATAAACTCATCTTT.

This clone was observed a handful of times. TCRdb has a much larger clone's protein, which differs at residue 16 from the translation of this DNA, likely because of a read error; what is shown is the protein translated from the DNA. In DNA form, the CDR3 reads TGTGCTCTTGGGGACCTTCCTTCCTTCCCTCGGACACCGTACACCTATAAACTCATCTTT. Its translation: CALGDLPSFPRTPYTYKLIF. The chain couples TRDV1 to TRDJ1; 7 nucleotides agree with TRDD2. CDR1 is TSWWSYY and CDR2 is QGS in the germline V gene. CDR3 length equals 20 residues.

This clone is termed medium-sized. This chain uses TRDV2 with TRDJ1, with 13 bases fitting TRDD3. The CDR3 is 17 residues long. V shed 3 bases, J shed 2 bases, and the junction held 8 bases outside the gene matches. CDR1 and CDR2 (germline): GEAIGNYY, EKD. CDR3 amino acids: CACDFVLGDTDTDKLIF. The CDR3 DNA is TGTGCCTGTGACTTCGTACTGGGGGATACGGATACCGATAAACTCATCTTT.

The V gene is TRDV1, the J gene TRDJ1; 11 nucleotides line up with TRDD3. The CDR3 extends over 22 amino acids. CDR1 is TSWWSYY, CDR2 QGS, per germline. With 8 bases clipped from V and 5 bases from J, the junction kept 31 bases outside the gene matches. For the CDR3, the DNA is TGTGCTCTTCTCGGAGGCCTTCTCCCGTACTGGGGGATAAAGGCTGGGAGGGATAAACTCATCTTT. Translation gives CALLGGLLPYWGIKAGRDKLIF.

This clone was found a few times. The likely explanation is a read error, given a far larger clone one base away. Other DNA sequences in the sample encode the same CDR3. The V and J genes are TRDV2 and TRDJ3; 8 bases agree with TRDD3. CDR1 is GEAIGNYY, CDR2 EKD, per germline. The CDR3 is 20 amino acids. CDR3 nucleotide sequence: TGCGCCTGTGACACCGCGCTGGGGATACCCCTCTCCTGGGACACCCGACAGATGTTTTTC. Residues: CACDTALGIPLSWDTRQMFF.

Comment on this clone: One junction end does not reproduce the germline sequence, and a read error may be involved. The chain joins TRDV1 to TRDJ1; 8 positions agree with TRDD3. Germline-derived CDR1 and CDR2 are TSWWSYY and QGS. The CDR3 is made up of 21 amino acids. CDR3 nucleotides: TGTGCTCTTGAAAGCTGGTCCTACGGCGGGGGGATAGTGATGTACACCGATAAACCCATCTTT. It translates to CALESWSYGGGIVMYTDKPIF.

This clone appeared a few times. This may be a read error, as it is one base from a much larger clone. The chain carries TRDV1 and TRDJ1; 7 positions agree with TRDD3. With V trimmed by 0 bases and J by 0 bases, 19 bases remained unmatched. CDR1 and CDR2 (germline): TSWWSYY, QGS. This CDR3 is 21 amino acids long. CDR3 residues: CALGELLSYVGGMRYTDKLIF. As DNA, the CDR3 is TGTGCTCTTGGGGAACTACTCTCGTACGTTGGGGGGATGAGGTACACCGATAAACTCATCTTT.

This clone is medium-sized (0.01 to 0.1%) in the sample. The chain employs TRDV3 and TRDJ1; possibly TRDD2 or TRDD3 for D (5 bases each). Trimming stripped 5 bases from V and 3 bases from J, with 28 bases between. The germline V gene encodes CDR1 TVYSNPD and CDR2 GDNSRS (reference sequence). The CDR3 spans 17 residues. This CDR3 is CAIPLFRRRGYSDKLIF. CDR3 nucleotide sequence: TGTGCCATTCCTTTGTTCCGACGGAGGGGGTATTCCGATAAACTCATCTTT. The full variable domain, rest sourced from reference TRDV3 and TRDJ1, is CDKVTQSSPDQTVASGSEVVLLCTYDTVYSNPDLFWYRIRPDYSFQFVFYGDNSRSEGADFTQGRFSVKHILTQKAFHLVISPVRTEDSATYYCAIPLFRRRGYSDKLIFGKGTRVTVEP.

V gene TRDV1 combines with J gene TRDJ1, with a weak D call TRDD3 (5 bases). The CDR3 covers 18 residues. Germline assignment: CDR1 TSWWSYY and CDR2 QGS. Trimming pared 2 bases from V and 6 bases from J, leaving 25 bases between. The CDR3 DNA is TGTGCTCTTGGGGAAAAAGTAACTGGTCCCCAACGGGGTCATAAACTCATCTTT. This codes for CALGEKVTGPQRGHKLIF.

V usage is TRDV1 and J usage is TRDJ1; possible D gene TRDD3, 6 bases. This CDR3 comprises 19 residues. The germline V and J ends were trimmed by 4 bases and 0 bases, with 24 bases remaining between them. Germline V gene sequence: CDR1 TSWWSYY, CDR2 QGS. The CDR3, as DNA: TGTGCTCTTGGGGGGCCGGCTTGGATACCAGGATACTACACCGATAAACTCATCTTT. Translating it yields CALGGPAWIPGYYTDKLIF.

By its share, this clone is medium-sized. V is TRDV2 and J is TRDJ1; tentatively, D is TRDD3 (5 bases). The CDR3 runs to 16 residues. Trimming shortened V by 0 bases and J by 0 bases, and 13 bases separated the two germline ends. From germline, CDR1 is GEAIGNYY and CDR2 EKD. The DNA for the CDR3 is TGTGCCTGTGACACCAGACTAGGGGAAGACACCGATAAACTCATCTTT. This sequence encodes CACDTRLGEDTDKLIF.

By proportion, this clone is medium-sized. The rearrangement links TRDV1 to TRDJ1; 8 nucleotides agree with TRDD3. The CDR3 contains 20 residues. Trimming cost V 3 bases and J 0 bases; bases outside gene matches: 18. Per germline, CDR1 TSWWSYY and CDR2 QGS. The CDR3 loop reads CALGDPLVHWGLSYTDKLIF. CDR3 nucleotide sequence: TGTGCTCTTGGGGACCCCCTTGTGCACTGGGGGTTGTCGTACACCGATAAACTCATCTTT.